The 27 T cell receptor beta chains below were found in one sample sequenced in a study of patients and donors after allogeneic stem cell transplantation. TCRdb re-called the RT-PCR reads with MiXCR, one entry per CDR3 protein. The sample contains about a million distinct CDR3 sequences, more than 15% of which appear only once. Source material: blood, either unsorted or a sorted T cell fraction (not recorded which). The receptor source for this set is a human donor who was either an allogeneic HSCT recipient or a stem cell or donor lymphocyte infusion donor (not recorded which). It is not recorded whose cells these are; they may come from a transplant donor.

V and J are TRBV11-2 and TRBJ2-2; D unresolved. Germline V gives CDR1 SGHAT, CDR2 FQNNGV. This CDR3 has 15 amino acids. Trimming pared 5 bases from V and 3 bases from J, leaving 13 bases between. The chain's CDR3 is CASSPWGSDTGELFF. The CDR3, as DNA: TGTGCCAGCAGCCCCTGGGGTTCGGACACCGGGGAGCTGTTTTTT.

This chain uses TRBV5-1 with TRBJ2-3; D perhaps matches TRBD1 (5 bases). Germline loops: CDR1 SGHRS, CDR2 YFSETQ. CDR3 length equals 15 residues. The V and J ends lost 3 bases and 3 bases respectively, with 14 bases between them. CDR3 loop: CASSWEGDRTDTQYF. CDR3 DNA: TGCGCCAGCAGCTGGGAAGGGGATAGGACAGATACGCAGTATTTT.

V usage is TRBV5-6 and J usage is TRBJ2-3, with D maybe TRBD1 (6 bases). The CDR3 is 16 residues long. Looked up from germline, CDR1 is SGHDT and CDR2 is YYEEEE. V was pared by 3 bases and J by 2 bases, with 16 bases between. CDR3 coding DNA: TGTGCCAGCAGCTCAGGTAAAACAGGGTACACAGATACGCAGTATTTT. It is translated as CASSSGKTGYTDTQYF. The variable domain in full, with the rest retrieved from reference TRBV5-6 and TRBJ2-3, is DAGVTQSPTHLIKTRGQQVTLRCSPKSGHDTVSWYQQALGQGPQFIFQYYEEEERQRGNFPDRFSGHQFPNYSSELNVNALLLGDSALYLCASSSGKTGYTDTQYFGPGTRLTVL.

This clonotype was counted a few times. The chain carries TRBV20-1 and TRBJ2-4; 7 bases fit TRBD2. This CDR3 has 15 amino acids. Unmatched junction bases numbered 8, after V lost 5 bases and J lost 1 base. The germline V gene has CDR1 DFQATT and CDR2 SNEGSKA (reference sequence). The CDR3 is CSARTGGRAKNIQYF. The CDR3 bases are TGCAGTGCTCGCACCGGGGGGAGGGCCAAAAACATTCAGTACTTC.

J is TRBJ1-1 and V is TRBV2; 10 positions agree with TRBD1. The CDR3 is 12 residues long. Trimming removed 5 bases from V and 12 bases from J; junction bases left unmatched: 6. From germline, CDR1 is SNHLY and CDR2 FYNNEI. CDR3 sequence: CASSLRTGGSFF. CDR3 coding DNA: TGTGCCAGCAGTCTCCGGACAGGGGGTTCTTTCTTT.

The chain uses TRBV20-1 and TRBJ1-1, with TRBD1 matching over 7 bases. Losses at the gene ends were 6 bases for V and 0 bases for J; bases not matched to a gene: 7. The CDR3 consists of 14 residues. Germline lookup yields CDR1 DFQATT and CDR2 SNEGSKA (reference sequence). The DNA for the CDR3 is TGCAGTGCACCAGGGGGGTCAATGAACACTGAAGCTTTCTTT. As protein: CSAPGGSMNTEAFF.

The chain employs TRBV25-1 and TRBJ2-3; 8 bases map to TRBD1. The CDR3 spans 15 residues. Looked up from germline, CDR1 is MGHDK and CDR2 is SYGVNS. After removal of 7 bases from V and 3 bases from J, the junction contained 9 bases not matched to a gene. The CDR3, as DNA: TGTGCCAGCACCAGACAGGGGTCAGCAACAGATACGCAGTATTTT. This translates into CASTRQGSATDTQYF.

This clonotype has only a few counts. The chain joins TRBV6-1 to TRBJ1-3; unclear D gene. The V gene lost 3 bases and the J gene lost 0 bases, with 9 bases spanning the gap. CDR1 MNHNS and CDR2 SASEGT come from the germline V gene. This CDR3 has 15 residues. CDR3 loop: CASSETFSSGNTIYF. In nucleotides, the CDR3 is TGTGCCAGCAGTGAGACATTCTCCTCTGGAAACACCATATATTTT.

The rearrangement links TRBV24-1 to TRBJ2-1; 7 bases align to TRBD1. Germline lookup yields CDR1 KGHDR and CDR2 SFDVKD. J lost 2 bases, V lost 4 bases, and 7 bases had no gene match. The CDR3 has 16 amino acids. The CDR3 region is CATSESTGTPYNEQFF. In DNA form, the CDR3 reads TGTGCCACCAGTGAATCGACAGGGACCCCCTACAATGAGCAGTTCTTC.

This clonotype was seen a handful of times. In DNA, the CDR3 is TGTGCCAGCACCGTCATCAGGGCTGGGACACCCCTCCACTTT. Protein sequence: CASTVIRAGTPLHF. The J gene is TRBJ1-6, the V gene TRBV6-4; possible D gene TRBD1, 5 bases. CDR1 MRHNA and CDR2 SNTAGT come from the germline V gene. CDR3 length: 14 residues. Trimming left V 7 bases short and J 11 bases short, with 18 bases between.

The chain has TRBV4-2 and TRBJ1-6; TRBD1 matches at 7 bases. Germline CDR1 LGHNA, CDR2 YNFKEQ. The V and J ends lost 4 bases and 6 bases, in that order; junction bases with no gene match: 12. The CDR3 runs to 17 residues. In nucleotides, the CDR3 is TGTGCCAGCAGCCGAGTCATCCAGGGGGGAGGTAATTCACCCCTCCACTTT. Translated, it gives CASSRVIQGGGNSPLHF.

In this sample, this clonotype turned up a few times. V and J are TRBV7-2 and TRBJ2-3, with TRBD2 identical over 8 bases. The V and J ends lost 1 base and 4 bases, in that order; junction bases with no gene match: 10. The CDR3 sequence is 17 residues long. Germline CDR1 and CDR2: SGHTA and FQGNSA. The CDR3 loop is CASSLVLRGGPSDTQYF. CDR3 coding DNA: TGTGCCAGCAGCTTAGTACTTCGGGGGGGGCCGTCAGATACGCAGTATTTT.

CDR3 amino acids: CASSRTSGRVGADTQYF. In DNA form, the CDR3 reads TGTGCCAGCAGTCGGACTAGCGGGAGGGTTGGGGCAGATACGCAGTATTTT. V and J are TRBV27 and TRBJ2-3; 15 nucleotides match TRBD2. Per germline, CDR1 MNHEY and CDR2 SMNVEV (reference sequence). After removal of 5 bases from V and 4 bases from J, the junction contained 7 bases not matched to a gene. The CDR3 is made up of 17 amino acids.

The chain has TRBV12-3 or TRBV12-4 and TRBJ1-5; D is unclear. This CDR3 has 13 residues. The V gene lost 1 base and the J gene lost 7 bases, with 8 bases spanning the gap. This CDR3 reads CASSLGGMQPQHF. Here the CDR3 DNA reads TGTGCCAGCAGTTTAGGCGGAATGCAGCCCCAGCATTTT.

This clonotype was counted a few times. The chain is built from TRBV3-1 and TRBJ1-1, with D possibly TRBD1 on 6 matching bases. Trimming took off 6 bases at V and 1 base at J, with 18 bases between the two ends. Germline V lookup: CDR1 LGHDT, CDR2 YNNKEL (reference sequence). The CDR3 sequence is 16 residues long. The CDR3 loop is CASRLRGGASNTEAFF. CDR3 in DNA: TGTGCCAGCAGGTTGAGGGGGGGCGCTTCGAACACTGAAGCTTTCTTT.

This clonotype has only a few counts. The DNA of the CDR3 is TGTGCCACCAGTGATCTCGGGACTAGCGGGAGTTTTTGGAATGAGCAGTTCTTC. This sequence encodes CATSDLGTSGSFWNEQFF. The rearrangement joins TRBV24-1 to TRBJ2-1, with 14 positions matching TRBD2. Germline values: CDR1 KGHDR, CDR2 SFDVKD. The trim removed 3 bases at V and 7 bases at J, leaving 10 bases unmatched. The CDR3 runs 18 residues.

This clonotype was seen more than once but under ten times. The CDR3 protein is CATSDFPGAGELFF. DNA of the CDR3: TGTGCCACCAGTGATTTTCCCGGGGCCGGGGAGCTGTTTTTT. The rearrangement uses TRBV24-1 and TRBJ2-2, with D possibly being TRBD2 (5 bases). CDR1 is KGHDR, CDR2 SFDVKD, per germline. The CDR3 totals 14 residues. V shed 1 base and J shed 6 bases, with 8 bases lying between them.

This clonotype was counted only a few times. The rearrangement joins TRBV10-3 to TRBJ2-7, with unresolved D. This CDR3 comprises 13 residues. V dropped 2 bases and J dropped 5 bases, with 10 bases sitting between them. Germline loops: CDR1 ENHRY, CDR2 SYGVKD. CDR3 nucleotide sequence: TGTGCCATCAGTGAGGGACCTCGGAACGAGCAGTACTTC. This translates into CAISEGPRNEQYF.

This chain joins TRBV20-1 and TRBJ1-1; D is unresolved. Trimming cost V 1 base and J 3 bases, with 12 bases left between them. Germline CDR1 is DFQATT and CDR2 is SNEGSKA (reference sequence). The CDR3 consists of 14 residues. The CDR3 is CSARVPGTYTEAFF. DNA for the CDR3: TGCAGTGCTAGAGTCCCGGGTACCTACACTGAAGCTTTCTTT.

The V gene is TRBV23-1, the J gene TRBJ2-7; 7 nucleotides agree with TRBD1. TRBV23-1 is labeled an ORF, and its function is uncertain. This CDR3 comprises 15 residues. Trimming took 5 bases from V and 3 from J; bases not matched to a gene: 10. Here the CDR3 DNA reads TGCGCCAGCAGTGCCTACAGGGGATGGAACTACGAGCAGTACTTC. It codes for CASSAYRGWNYEQYF.

This clonotype has just a few counts. This rearrangement joins TRBV30 to TRBJ1-1; D remains unclear. Deletions cut 4 bases from V and 4 bases from J, with 13 bases between. Germline CDR1 reads GTSNPN; CDR2 reads SVGIG (reference sequence). This CDR3 is 13 amino acids long. This chain's CDR3 is CAWTIDGFTEAFF. CDR3 nucleotides: TGTGCCTGGACCATCGATGGTTTCACTGAAGCTTTCTTT.

Only a few counts were recorded for this clonotype. The rearrangement joins TRBV6-5 to TRBJ2-7; D might be TRBD1 (6 bases). Germline assignment: CDR1 MNHEY and CDR2 SVGAGI. Trimming stripped 3 bases from V and 3 bases from J, with 12 bases between. The CDR3 is made up of 14 amino acids. The chain's CDR3 is CASSYTGYGYEQYF. The CDR3 region has the DNA TGTGCCAGCAGTTATACAGGGTACGGCTACGAGCAGTACTTC.

The rearrangement links TRBV15 to TRBJ1-6; no clear D gene. The CDR3 consists of 13 residues. CDR1 is LNHNV and CDR2 is YYDKDF in the germline V gene (reference sequence). The V end lost 5 bases, the J end lost 6 bases, and 8 bases lay between the germline ends. CDR3 DNA sequence: TGTGCCACCAGCCAAGGAGGTAATTCACCCCTCCACTTT. It encodes CATSQGGNSPLHF.

This clonotype was detected a few times. V usage is TRBV20-1 and J usage is TRBJ2-7; tentatively, D is TRBD1 (5 bases). This CDR3 region has 12 residues. V lost 4 bases, J lost 2 bases, and 9 bases lay in between. Germline values: CDR1 DFQATT, CDR2 SNEGSKA (reference sequence). CDR3 in DNA: TGCAGTGCTAAAGACAGAACCTACGAGCAGTACTTC. Residues: CSAKDRTYEQYF.

The table lists this clonotype with a few counts. The genes are TRBV6-1 and TRBJ2-4, with 7 bases aligning to TRBD1. This CDR3 has 15 amino acids. J gave up 7 bases and V 2 bases, and 8 bases lay outside the gene matches. Germline V CDR1 and CDR2: MNHNS, SASEGT. CDR3 loop: CASSEYRTGANIQYF. Here the CDR3 DNA reads TGTGCCAGCAGTGAATACAGGACAGGCGCTAACATTCAGTACTTC.

J is TRBJ2-3 and V is TRBV5-1; perhaps TRBD2 as D (6 bases). V was pared by 0 bases and J by 2 bases, with 13 bases between. This CDR3 comprises 16 residues. Germline CDR1 reads SGHRS; CDR2 reads YFSETQ. CDR3 in amino acids: CASSLENRDFTDTQYF. The DNA for the CDR3 is TGCGCCAGCAGCTTGGAGAACCGGGACTTCACAGATACGCAGTATTTT.

CDR3 sequence reads: CATSEGQGPHTQYF. For the CDR3, the DNA is TGTGCCACTTCCGAAGGACAGGGCCCCCATACGCAGTATTTT. V usage is TRBV12-3 or TRBV12-4 and J usage is TRBJ2-3, with 8 bases that match TRBD1. J lost 7 bases, V lost 10 bases, and 13 bases had no gene match. CDR3 length: 14 residues.